The source of this TCR beta chain is a study of cytomegalovirus exposure and HLA in healthy donors. This CDR3 comprises 13 residues. V shed 7 bases and J 10 bases; nucleotides not matched to a gene: 9. Germline CDR1 is MDHEN and CDR2 is SYDVKM. The PCR ran on 60 Vbeta and 13 Jbeta primers. Clones were read by immunoSEQ multiplex PCR, and TCRdb kept only the in-frame ones, dropping some. This table holds some 80,000 clones, about four fifths found once. This clonotype originated in a man aged 40-49 years in good health and CMV-seronegative. The chain employs TRBV28 and TRBJ1-1; 10 bases match TRBD1. Sequenced material: PBMCs. CDR3 in DNA: TGTGCCAGCAAATCGGGACAGGGGAGGGGAGCTTTCTTT. Residues: CASKSGQGRGAFF.